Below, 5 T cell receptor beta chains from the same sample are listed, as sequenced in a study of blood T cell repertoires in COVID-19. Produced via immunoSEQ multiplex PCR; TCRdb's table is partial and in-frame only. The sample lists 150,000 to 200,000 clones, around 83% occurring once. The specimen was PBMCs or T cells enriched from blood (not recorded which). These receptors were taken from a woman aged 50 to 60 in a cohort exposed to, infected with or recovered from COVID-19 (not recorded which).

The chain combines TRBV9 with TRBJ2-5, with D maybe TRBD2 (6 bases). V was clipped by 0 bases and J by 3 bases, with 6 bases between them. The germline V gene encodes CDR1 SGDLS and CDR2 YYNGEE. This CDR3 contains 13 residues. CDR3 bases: TGTGCCAGCAGCGTAGCGGGGGAAGAGACCCAGTACTTC. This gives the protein CASSVAGEETQYF.

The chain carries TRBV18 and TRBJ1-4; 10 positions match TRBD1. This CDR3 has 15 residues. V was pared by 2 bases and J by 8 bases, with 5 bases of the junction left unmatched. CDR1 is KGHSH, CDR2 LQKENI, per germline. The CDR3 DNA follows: TGTGCCAGCTCACCAAGGGGGGACAGGGGAGAAAAACTGTTTTTT. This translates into CASSPRGDRGEKLFF.

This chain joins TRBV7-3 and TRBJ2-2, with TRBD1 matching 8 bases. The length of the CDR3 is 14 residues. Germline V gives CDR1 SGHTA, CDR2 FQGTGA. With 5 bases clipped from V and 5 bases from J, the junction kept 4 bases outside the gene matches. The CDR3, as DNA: TGTGCCAGCAGCACATGGACAGGGACCGGGGAGCTGTTTTTT. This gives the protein CASSTWTGTGELFF.

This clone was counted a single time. This CDR3 is CASTTANTYEQYF. In DNA form, the CDR3 reads TGTGCCAGCACAACAGCAAATACCTACGAGCAGTACTTC. The rearrangement joins TRBV28 to TRBJ2-7; no clear D. V lost 7 bases and J 2 bases, leaving 12 bases between the germline ends. This CDR3 contains 13 residues. CDR1 is MDHEN and CDR2 is SYDVKM in the germline V gene. The full variable domain, in which reference TRBV28 and TRBJ2-7 provide the parts outside the CDR3, is DVKVTQSSRYLVKRTGEKVFLECVQDMDHENMFWYRQDPGLGLRLIYFSYDVKMKEKGDIPEGYSVSREKKERFSLILESASTNQTSMYLCASTTANTYEQYFGPGTRLTVT.

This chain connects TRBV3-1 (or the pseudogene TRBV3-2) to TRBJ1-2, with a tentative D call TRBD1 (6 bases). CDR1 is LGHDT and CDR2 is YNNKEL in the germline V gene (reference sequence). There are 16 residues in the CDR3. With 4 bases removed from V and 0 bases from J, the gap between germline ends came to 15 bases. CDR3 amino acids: CASSRLDRQANYGYTF. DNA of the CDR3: TGTGCCAGCAGCCGACTTGACAGGCAAGCTAACTATGGCTACACCTTC.